This T cell receptor beta chain comes out of a study of cytomegalovirus exposure and HLA in healthy donors. Study-level background: An earlier analysis identified 117 million unique TCR beta sequences in about 200 million T cells.

13 Jbeta primers and 60 Vbeta primers were used for the PCR. In the source study's methods: Unique TCR beta chains totaled around 86 million in a later count, with roughly 11 million of them shared. Using immunoSEQ multiplex PCR, the repertoire was profiled, and TCRdb retains in-frame clones only, with some absent. That table supplies the V and J calls and clone size; D and trimming were determined from the DNA. The sample shows 150,000 to 200,000 clones, around four fifths of them seen only once. This clone was counted between two and nine times. No antigen is known for it. General study points: Immune exposure information comprised only CMV serostatus.

The origin of this receptor is a female donor in good health and CMV-seronegative. Sequencing was performed on PBMCs.

CDR3 loop: CASSKAGQGKCTTEAFF. CDR3 nucleotides: TGTGCCAGCAGCAAAGCGGGACAGGGTAAGTGTACCACTGAAGCTTTCTTT. J is TRBJ1-1 and V is TRBV21-1; the table's TRBD1 call for D was not verified on the DNA. TRBV21-1 is designated a pseudogene. This CDR3 spans 17 amino acids.